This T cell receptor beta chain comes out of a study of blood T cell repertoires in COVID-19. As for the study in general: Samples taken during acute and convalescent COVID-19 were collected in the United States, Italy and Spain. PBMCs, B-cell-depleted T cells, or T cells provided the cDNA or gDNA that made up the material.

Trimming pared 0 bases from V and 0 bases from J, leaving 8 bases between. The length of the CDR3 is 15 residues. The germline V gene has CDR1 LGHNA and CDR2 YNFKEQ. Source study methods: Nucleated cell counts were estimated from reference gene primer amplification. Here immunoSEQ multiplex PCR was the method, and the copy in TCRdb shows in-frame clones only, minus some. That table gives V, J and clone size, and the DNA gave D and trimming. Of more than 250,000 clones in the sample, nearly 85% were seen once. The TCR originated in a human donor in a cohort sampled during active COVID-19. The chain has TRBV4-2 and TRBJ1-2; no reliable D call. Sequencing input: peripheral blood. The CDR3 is CASSQDARSNYGYTF. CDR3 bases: TGTGCCAGCAGCCAAGATGCCAGATCTAACTATGGCTACACCTTC.